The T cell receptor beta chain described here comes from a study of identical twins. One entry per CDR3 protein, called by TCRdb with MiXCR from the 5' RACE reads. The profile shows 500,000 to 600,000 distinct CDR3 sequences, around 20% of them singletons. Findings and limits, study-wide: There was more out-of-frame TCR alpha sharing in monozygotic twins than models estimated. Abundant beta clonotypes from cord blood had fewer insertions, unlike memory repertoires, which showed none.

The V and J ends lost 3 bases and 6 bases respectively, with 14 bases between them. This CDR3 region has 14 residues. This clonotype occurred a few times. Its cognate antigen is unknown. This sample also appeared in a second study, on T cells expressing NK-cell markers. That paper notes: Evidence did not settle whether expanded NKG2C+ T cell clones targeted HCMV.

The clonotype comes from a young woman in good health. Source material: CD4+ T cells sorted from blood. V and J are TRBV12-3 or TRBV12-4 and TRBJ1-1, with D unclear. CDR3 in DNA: TGTGCCAGCAGTTTTTCCTCCCTGGTCGCTGAAGCTTTCTTT. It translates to CASSFSSLVAEAFF.